This T cell receptor beta chain originates from a study of circulating and synovial CD4+ cells in juvenile arthritis. Whole-study findings and limits: These blood cells shared more CDR3 sequences with synovium than bulk blood. Bulk blood CD4 repertoires were more diverse than these. Circulating pathogenic-like and bulk T cells looked alike by Vbeta family usage.

Patients with active juvenile idiopathic arthritis donated these samples. About this clone itself: What it binds is unknown.

The assay was immunoSEQ multiplex PCR, and TCRdb's table has in-frame clones only and misses some. The table lists several thousand clones, 75% to 85% of them singletons. The V end lost 4 bases, the J end lost 3 bases, and 9 bases lay between the germline ends. Germline CDR1 is SGHAT and CDR2 is FQNNGV. This CDR3 has 13 residues. The rearrangement links TRBV11-2 to TRBJ1-1; possible D gene TRBD1, 5 bases. Sequenced: CD4+ T cells from synovial fluid. This clonotype was obtained from a human donor with juvenile idiopathic arthritis. CDR3 protein: CASSSRVYTEAFF. For the CDR3, the DNA is TGTGCCAGCAGCTCCAGGGTTTACACTGAAGCTTTCTTT.